These 30 T cell receptor beta chains originate from one sample sequenced in a study of T cells in Graves' hyperthyroidism and ophthalmopathy. The source material, RNA transcripts, was used to amplify TCR beta CDR3 regions. During a first-round RT-PCR of the TCR CDR3, the HTBI primer set was used. TCRdb redid the calling of the multiplex PCR reads with MiXCR, one entry per CDR3 protein. This table has more than 550,000 distinct CDR3 sequences, approximately 15% appearing once. Sequencing was performed on blood. The receptors come from a man aged 50 or older with Graves' hyperthyroidism.

Sample share makes this clonotype medium-sized. The V call is TRBV7-2, the J call TRBJ2-7; TRBD1 is a possible D gene (5 bases). The CDR3 extends over 16 amino acids. Trimming took 0 bases from V and 0 from J, leaving 12 bases between them. Germline lookup yields CDR1 SGHTA and CDR2 FQGNSA. CDR3 protein: CASSLARWGDSYEQYF. CDR3 nucleotides: TGTGCCAGCAGCTTAGCGCGGTGGGGCGACTCCTACGAGCAGTACTTC.

In this sample, this clonotype turned up many times. This chain connects TRBV20-1 to TRBJ2-5; 12 positions match TRBD2. This CDR3 spans 17 amino acids. The trim removed 3 bases at V and 5 bases at J, leaving 13 bases unmatched. CDR1 and CDR2 from the germline V gene are DFQATT and SNEGSKA (reference sequence). The CDR3 reads CSASPLTSGSFQETQYF. CDR3 DNA: TGCAGTGCTAGCCCCTTGACTAGCGGGAGTTTCCAGGAGACCCAGTACTTC.

This clonotype has ten or more counts. The chain has TRBV28 and TRBJ2-3, with D unclear. Germline V gene sequence: CDR1 MDHEN, CDR2 SYDVKM. Trimming stripped 3 bases from V and 5 bases from J, with 3 bases between. The CDR3 loop spans 11 amino acids. This chain's CDR3 is CASSFGDTQYF. CDR3 nucleotides: TGTGCCAGCAGTTTCGGAGATACGCAGTATTTT.

This clonotype was counted at least ten times. This chain links TRBV7-2 with TRBJ2-1, with 9 bases that match TRBD2. This CDR3 spans 16 amino acids. Germline V lookup: CDR1 SGHTA, CDR2 FQGNSA. Trimming removed 3 bases from V and 6 bases from J; junction bases left unmatched: 9. CDR3 bases: TGTGCCAGCAGCTTTACTGGGACTAGCTTTCTCAATGAGCAGTTCTTC. Encoded protein: CASSFTGTSFLNEQFF.

This clonotype was counted ten times or more. The V and J genes are TRBV12-3 or TRBV12-4 and TRBJ2-5; TRBD2 matches at 12 bases. This CDR3 spans 18 amino acids. With 3 bases clipped from V and 2 bases from J, the junction kept 10 bases outside the gene matches. CDR3 protein: CASSFGASGRVGQETQYF. The DNA of the CDR3 is TGTGCCAGCAGTTTTGGGGCTAGCGGGAGGGTGGGGCAAGAGACCCAGTACTTC.

The chain joins TRBV3-1 to TRBJ2-2, with a possible D match to TRBD2 (6 bases). V lost 4 bases to trimming and J lost 5 bases, with 17 bases between them. The CDR3 length is 16 residues. Per germline, CDR1 LGHDT and CDR2 YNNKEL (reference sequence). This CDR3 reads CASSLRGGARTGELFF. The CDR3 DNA is TGTGCCAGCAGCCTACGTGGAGGGGCCCGGACCGGGGAGCTGTTTTTT. Filled out from reference TRBV3-1 and TRBJ2-2, the complete variable domain reads DTAVSQTPKYLVTQMGNDKSIKCEQNLGHDTMYWYKQDSKKFLKIMFSYNNKELIINETVPNRFSPKSPDKAHLNLHINSLELGDSAVYFCASSLRGGARTGELFFGEGSRLTVL.

This clonotype occurred many times. V and J are TRBV6-1 and TRBJ1-1, with D hard to call. The CDR3 consists of 12 residues. V lost 8 bases and J 0 bases, leaving 7 bases between the germline ends. CDR1 and CDR2 from the germline V gene are MNHNS and SASEGT. The CDR3 DNA is TGTGCCAGCGAACTAGTGAACACTGAAGCTTTCTTT. It codes for CASELVNTEAFF.

In its sample, this clonotype was seen a few times. The rearrangement uses TRBV9 and TRBJ2-1; unclear D gene. The ends were cut back, 0 bases at V and 3 bases at J, with 13 bases in the middle. The germline V gene has CDR1 SGDLS and CDR2 YYNGEE. The length of the CDR3 is 16 residues. Here the CDR3 DNA reads TGTGCCAGCAGCGTAGGTTGGCAGCCGCACTACAATGAGCAGTTCTTC. Translated, it gives CASSVGWQPHYNEQFF.

Regarding this clonotype: This may be a read error, as it is one base from a much larger clone. The rearrangement uses TRBV6-2 or TRBV6-3 and TRBJ1-2, with 8 bases matching TRBD1. Germline CDR1 reads MNHEY; CDR2 reads SVGEGT. CDR3 length: 13 amino acids. CDR3 sequence reads: CASGPAGGYDYTF. CDR3 nucleotides: TGTGCCAGCGGCCCGGCAGGGGGCTATGACTACACCTTC.

This clonotype showed up many times. The V and J genes are TRBV7-8 and TRBJ1-4; D gene ambiguous. The germline CDR1 and CDR2 sequences are SGHVS and FQNEAQ. This CDR3 is 13 amino acids long. Trimming removed 2 bases from V and 5 bases from J, with 6 bases in between. DNA of the CDR3: TGTGCCAGCAGCTTAAACGGGAATGAAAAACTGTTTTTT. Translation: CASSLNGNEKLFF.

This clonotype was detected a few times. V and J are TRBV6-5 and TRBJ1-3; D not resolved. There are 15 residues in the CDR3. V lost 2 bases to trimming and J lost 4 bases, with 12 bases between them. Germline V CDR1 and CDR2: MNHEY, SVGAGI. CDR3: CASSYTGTGGNTIYF. DNA of the CDR3: TGTGCCAGCAGTTACACGGGTACGGGAGGAAACACCATATATTTT.

This clonotype was counted between two and nine times. The rearrangement links TRBV10-2 to TRBJ1-6; 7 nucleotides agree with TRBD1. The germline V gene has CDR1 WSHSY and CDR2 SAAADI. The CDR3 contains 15 residues. The V and J ends lost 4 bases and 4 bases, in that order; junction bases with no gene match: 4. The CDR3 DNA follows: TGCGCCAGCAGTGCCCGGGACAGTTATAATTCACCCCTCCACTTT. This codes for CASSARDSYNSPLHF.

The sample holds a few counts of this clonotype. This sequence may be a read error, since a much larger clone differs from it by one base. The rearrangement uses TRBV7-8 and TRBJ2-7; D gene ambiguous. The CDR3 is made up of 15 amino acids. Trimming cost V 4 bases and J 0 bases, with 13 bases left between them. The germline V gene encodes CDR1 SGHVS and CDR2 FQNEAQ. The chain's CDR3 is CASSSSAFGSYEQYF. The CDR3 DNA sequence: TGTGCCAGCAGCTCCTCGGCGTTCGGCTCCTACGAGCAGTACTTC. Variable domain in full (rest from reference TRBV7-8 and TRBJ2-7): GAGVSQSPRYKVAKRGQDVALRCDPISGHVSLFWYQQALGQGPEFLTYFQNEAQLDKSGLPSDRFFAERPEGSVSTLKIQRTQQEDSAVYLCASSSSAFGSYEQYFGPGTRLTVT.

In this sample, this clonotype turned up a few times. This chain joins TRBV11-1 and TRBJ2-1; 11 nucleotides agree with TRBD2. The CDR3 consists of 15 residues. Looked up from germline, CDR1 is SGHAT and CDR2 is FQDESV (reference sequence). Losses at the gene ends were 1 base for V and 8 bases for J; bases not matched to a gene: 4. In nucleotides, the CDR3 is TGTGCCAGCAGCTTAGTGACTAGCGGGATCTATGAGCAGTTCTTC. It is translated as CASSLVTSGIYEQFF.

This clonotype was counted at least ten times. V gene TRBV27 combines with J gene TRBJ1-1; D is undetermined. The CDR3 sequence is 14 residues long. The V and J ends lost 4 bases and 1 base respectively, with 10 bases between them. Per the germline V gene, CDR1 is MNHEY and CDR2 is SMNVEV (reference sequence). The CDR3 nucleotides read TGTGCCAGCAGTTCCGACATGCCGAACACTGAAGCTTTCTTT. This codes for CASSSDMPNTEAFF.

J is TRBJ1-2 and V is TRBV6-1; no clear D gene. The germline V and J ends were trimmed by 11 bases and 5 bases, with 15 bases remaining between them. The CDR3 runs 12 residues. Germline values: CDR1 MNHNS, CDR2 SASEGT. The CDR3 DNA reads as TGTGCCGTACCAGACGTTCTGTATGGCTACACCTTC. This encodes CAVPDVLYGYTF.

This clonotype was detected a few times. The genes are TRBV3-1 and TRBJ2-2; 11 nucleotides agree with TRBD2. V shed 6 bases, J shed 1 base, and the junction held 7 bases outside the gene matches. The length of the CDR3 is 17 residues. Germline V gives CDR1 LGHDT, CDR2 YNNKEL (reference sequence). CDR3 region: CASSLLAGDGNTGELFF. Here the CDR3 DNA reads TGTGCCAGCAGTCTACTAGCGGGAGATGGGAACACCGGGGAGCTGTTTTTT.

This clonotype has a handful of counts. The chain employs TRBV29-1 and TRBJ2-7, with a weak D call TRBD1 (6 bases). Germline CDR1 is SQVTM and CDR2 is ANQGSEA. Trimming cost V 6 bases and J 6 bases, with 12 bases left between them. The CDR3 totals 11 residues. This chain's CDR3 is CSVETGSEQYF. For the CDR3, the DNA is TGCAGCGTCGAAACAGGGTCCGAGCAGTACTTC.

This clonotype has a handful of counts. The germline gene is not matched at one end of the junction; a read error may be the cause. The chain is built from TRBV19 and TRBJ1-1, with 8 bases matching TRBD1. Looked up from germline, CDR1 is LNHDA and CDR2 is SQIVND (reference sequence). This CDR3 is built from 14 residues. The CDR3 DNA sequence: TGCGCCAGTAGTAGCCGGGACAGGAGGACTGAAGCTTTCTTT. Translating gives CASSSRDRRTEAFF.

This chain links TRBV19 with TRBJ2-1, with TRBD2 matching 11 bases. The CDR3 is made up of 14 amino acids. Trimming took 8 bases from V and 5 from J; bases not matched to a gene: 5. Germline V CDR1 and CDR2: LNHDA, SQIVND (reference sequence). DNA of the CDR3: TGTGCCAGTCGCCTAGCGGGAGGCCACAATGAGCAGTTCTTC. It codes for CASRLAGGHNEQFF.

Many counts were recorded for this clonotype. The chain combines TRBV28 with TRBJ2-1, with 7 bases matching TRBD1. Germline CDR1 reads MDHEN; CDR2 reads SYDVKM. With 2 bases clipped from V and 8 bases from J, the junction kept 15 bases outside the gene matches. The CDR3 is made up of 17 amino acids. CDR3 nucleotides: TGTGCCAGCAGTTTAAGCTCGAGTCCAGGGGGAAGGTATGAGCAGTTCTTC. Encoded protein: CASSLSSSPGGRYEQFF.

The genes are TRBV6-1 and TRBJ1-1, with a tentative D call TRBD1 (5 bases). This CDR3 contains 14 residues. Trimming pared 5 bases from V and 11 bases from J, leaving 21 bases between. Per germline, CDR1 MNHNS and CDR2 SASEGT. This CDR3 reads CASSYVAGSLGAFF. The DNA of the CDR3 is TGTGCCAGCAGTTATGTGGCAGGGAGTTTGGGGGCTTTCTTT.

This clonotype occurred many times. The chain employs TRBV12-3 or TRBV12-4 and TRBJ2-1; 9 bases agree with TRBD1. V gave up 6 bases and J gave up 5 bases; unmatched junction bases: 8. The CDR3 loop spans 15 amino acids. CDR3 in DNA: TGTGCCAGCAGCATACAGGGGGCTGCGGACAATGAGCAGTTCTTC. Amino acid sequence: CASSIQGAADNEQFF.

The table lists this clonotype with many counts. V and J are TRBV20-1 and TRBJ1-1, with D maybe TRBD1 (5 bases). Germline V CDR1 and CDR2: DFQATT, SNEGSKA (reference sequence). The CDR3 is 13 amino acids. Deletions cut 3 bases from V and 3 bases from J, with 11 bases between. This CDR3 is CSARRGGDTEAFF. CDR3 nucleotides: TGCAGTGCTAGGCGGGGAGGGGACACTGAAGCTTTCTTT.

The V call is TRBV20-1, the J call TRBJ2-1; D possibly corresponds to TRBD1 (7 bases). Germline V gene lookup returns CDR1 DFQATT and CDR2 SNEGSKA (reference sequence). The CDR3 loop spans 14 amino acids. The V and J ends lost 3 bases and 5 bases respectively, with 14 bases between them. For the CDR3, the DNA is TGCAGTGCTAGTGTTGCCAGGGGGGACAATGAGCAGTTCTTC. It specifies CSASVARGDNEQFF.

On this clonotype itself: With a much larger clone just one base away, this may be a read error. The chain couples TRBV3-1 to TRBJ2-5; D is possibly TRBD2 (5 bases). CDR3 length: 17 residues. The ends were cut back, 3 bases at V and 2 bases at J, with 19 bases in the middle. Germline loops: CDR1 LGHDT, CDR2 YNNKEL (reference sequence). The CDR3 DNA is TGTGCCAGCAGCCAGGCTTGGACTTGCGGGCGACAAGAGACCCAGTACTTC. As protein: CASSQAWTCGRQETQYF.

Concerning this clonotype itself: Given a much more abundant clone one base away, this may be a read error. The chain is built from TRBV2 and TRBJ2-5; TRBD2 matches at 7 bases. Germline V lookup: CDR1 SNHLY, CDR2 FYNNEI. This CDR3 has 15 residues. Germline trimming cut 2 bases from V and 3 bases from J; bases unmatched to any gene: 6. CDR3 nucleotide sequence: TGTGCCAGCAGTGAAACACGAGCGGGGAAAGAGACCCAGTACTTC. It is translated as CASSETRAGKETQYF.

The chain uses TRBV28 and TRBJ2-2, with 7 bases that match TRBD2. V lost 4 bases to trimming and J lost 0 bases; unmatched junction nucleotides: 2. The CDR3 totals 15 residues. CDR1 is MDHEN and CDR2 is SYDVKM in the germline V gene. The CDR3 region is CASSWGGTNTGELFF. CDR3 nucleotide sequence: TGTGCCAGCAGTTGGGGGGGGACGAACACCGGGGAGCTGTTTTTT.

A single count supports this clonotype. CDR3 in amino acids: CASSLSPASAETQYF. The CDR3 DNA reads as TGTGCCAGCAGCTTATCCCCGGCTAGCGCGGAGACCCAGTACTTC. The rearrangement uses TRBV7-3 and TRBJ2-5; tentative D call: TRBD2 (6 bases). Germline assignment: CDR1 SGHTA and CDR2 FQGTGA. Between the trimmed V and J ends, which lost 2 bases and 5 bases, there was a span of 15 bases. This CDR3 has 15 residues.

The chain links TRBV12-3 or TRBV12-4 to TRBJ2-5; 9 bases are shared with TRBD2. V trimming: 5 bases; J trimming: 5 bases; junction bases outside the gene matches: 9. This CDR3 is 15 amino acids long. DNA for the CDR3: TGTGCCAGCAGTGAAAGCGGGAGGACGGGGGAGACCCAGTACTTC. It is translated as CASSESGRTGETQYF.